Shown below are 28 T cell receptor beta chains from a single sample sequenced in a study of T-cell reconstitution after alpha-beta-depleted transplantation in children. Researchers prepared the TCRbeta library using unique molecular identifiers, the study reports. From the PCR reads, TCRdb called clonotypes with MiXCR, one entry per CDR3 protein. The sample shows some 530,000 distinct CDR3 sequences, approximately 13% of them seen only once. This material consisted of PBMCs from the stem cell graft donor, taken from the stem cell graft. The receptors stem from a human donor who donated a stem cell graft to a child with combined immunodeficiency.

The CDR3 bases are TGTGCCAGCTCACCCAGCTCAAACACCGGGGAGCTGTTTTTT. Translated: CASSPSSNTGELFF. The rearrangement uses TRBV2 and TRBJ2-2; D call uncertain. The germline V and J ends were trimmed by 8 bases and 2 bases, with 12 bases remaining between them. The CDR3 sequence is 14 residues long. CDR1 is SNHLY, CDR2 FYNNEI, per germline. The variable domain in full, completed from reference TRBV2 and TRBJ2-2, reads EPEVTQTPSHQVTQMGQEVILRCVPISNHLYFYWYRQILGQKVEFLVSFYNNEISEKSEIFDDQFSVERPDGSNFTLKIRSTKLEDSAMYFCASSPSSNTGELFFGEGSRLTVL.

The CDR3 spells CSALPSGRGPYEQYF. The CDR3 DNA reads TGCAGTGCTCTACCTAGCGGGAGGGGCCCCTACGAGCAGTACTTC. The chain combines TRBV20-1 with TRBJ2-7; 12 nucleotides align to TRBD2. Germline V gene data show CDR1 as DFQATT and CDR2 as SNEGSKA (reference sequence). The V gene end was trimmed by 5 bases and the J gene end by 2 bases; junction bases not matched to a gene: 7. The CDR3 is 15 amino acids.

With regard to this clonotype: A junction boundary mismatches the germline segment, possibly from a read error. V gene TRBV7-9 combines with J gene TRBJ1-4, with no clear D. Germline V gene sequence: CDR1 SEHNR, CDR2 FQNEAQ (reference sequence). The CDR3 runs 10 residues. The CDR3 sequence: CASSLERETF. CDR3 DNA: TGTGCCAGCAGCTTAGAACGGGAAACCTTT.

This clonotype was observed many times. The chain recombines TRBV6-2 or TRBV6-3 with TRBJ2-2; D ambiguous. The V end lost 7 bases, the J end lost 4 bases, and 13 bases lay between the germline ends. The germline V gene has CDR1 MNHEY and CDR2 SVGEGT. The CDR3 is 14 amino acids. In DNA form, the CDR3 reads TGTGCCAGCACCCTTGGGTATCGCACCGGGGAGCTGTTTTTT. Encoded protein: CASTLGYRTGELFF.

V usage is TRBV6-1 and J usage is TRBJ1-3, with D unclear. The CDR3 runs 16 residues. Germline values: CDR1 MNHNS, CDR2 SASEGT. The V end was cut by 7 bases, the J end by 0 bases, with 16 bases between. This chain's CDR3 is CASTYGWESSGNTIYF. CDR3 DNA: TGTGCCAGCACCTACGGCTGGGAAAGCTCTGGAAACACCATATATTTT.

This clonotype was counted between two and nine times. The J gene is TRBJ2-5, the V gene TRBV7-2, with 8 positions matching TRBD1. The trim removed 5 bases at V and 2 bases at J, leaving 4 bases unmatched. The germline CDR1 and CDR2 sequences are SGHTA and FQGNSA. The length of the CDR3 is 14 residues. The CDR3 DNA is TGTGCCAGCAGCCGGGACAGGTCTCAAGAGACCCAGTACTTC. This gives the protein CASSRDRSQETQYF.

The CDR3 protein is CASSWPGTHNEQYF. The CDR3 bases are TGCGCCAGCAGTTGGCCCGGGACTCACAATGAGCAGTACTTC. The J gene is TRBJ2-1, the V gene TRBV4-1, with a possible D match to TRBD2 (6 bases). The J call may be incorrect, as the DNA end agrees better with TRBJ2-7. Germline CDR1 MGHRA, CDR2 YSYEKL. The CDR3 sequence is 14 residues long.

This clonotype was observed many times. The rearrangement links TRBV5-6 to TRBJ2-7; D possibly corresponds to TRBD2 (6 bases). The CDR3 covers 14 residues. Germline lookup yields CDR1 SGHDT and CDR2 YYEEEE. Between the trimmed V and J ends, which lost 4 bases and 4 bases, there was a span of 15 bases. CDR3 nucleotide sequence: TGTGCCAGCAGCACCCCGGGACTCGAATACGAGCAGTACTTC. Translating it yields CASSTPGLEYEQYF.

The genes are TRBV27 and TRBJ1-4, with TRBD1 matching over 8 bases. Germline V gene data show CDR1 as MNHEY and CDR2 as SMNVEV (reference sequence). CDR3 length equals 19 residues. The junction had 18 bases not matched to a gene; V was cut back by 1 base and J by 8 bases. The DNA for the CDR3 is TGTGCCAGCAGTTTATTCTCTCTCTCCCAGGGGGCATTTGGGGAAAAACTGTTTTTT. It specifies CASSLFSLSQGAFGEKLFF.

This clonotype was detected only a few times. The CDR3 region is CASTPTSGKSGELFF. The CDR3 nucleotides are TGTGCCAGCACCCCAACTAGCGGGAAGTCCGGGGAGCTGTTTTTT. The V call is TRBV12-3 or TRBV12-4, the J call TRBJ2-2, with 10 bases that match TRBD2. The CDR3 consists of 15 residues. V trimming: 7 bases; J trimming: 6 bases; junction bases outside the gene matches: 8.

This rearrangement joins TRBV29-1 to TRBJ2-1, with D possibly being TRBD1 (6 bases). Germline V gives CDR1 SQVTM, CDR2 ANQGSEA. The CDR3 runs to 12 residues. The CDR3 spells CIYFDRPNEQFF. The CDR3 DNA reads as TGCATCTACTTTGACAGGCCCAATGAGCAGTTCTTC.

Turning to this clonotype: Given a much more abundant clone one base away, this may be a read error. The V gene is TRBV7-9, the J gene TRBJ2-2; D gene unclear. V shed 8 bases and J shed 2 bases, with 15 bases lying between them. Per germline, CDR1 SEHNR and CDR2 FQNEAQ (reference sequence). The CDR3 spans 15 residues. The CDR3 reads CASLWSRANTGELFF. DNA for the CDR3: TGTGCCAGCCTTTGGTCAAGGGCCAACACCGGGGAGCTGTTTTTT. The variable domain in full, completed from reference TRBV7-9 and TRBJ2-2, reads DTGVSQNPRHKITKRGQNVTFRCDPISEHNRLYWYRQTLGQGPEFLTYFQNEAQLEKSRLLSDRFSAERPKGSFSTLEIQRTEQGDSAMYLCASLWSRANTGELFFGEGSRLTVL.

The chain is built from TRBV29-1 and TRBJ2-3; the match to TRBD2 covers 7 bases. Trimming removed 4 bases from V and 6 bases from J; junction bases left unmatched: 7. The CDR3 runs 13 residues. The germline CDR1 and CDR2 sequences are SQVTM and ANQGSEA. CDR3 DNA: TGCAGCGTTGTCGTGGGGGAGGGGGATACGCAGTATTTT. This translates into CSVVVGEGDTQYF.

The chain has TRBV6-5 and TRBJ2-5; D is possibly TRBD2 (6 bases). Germline lookup yields CDR1 MNHEY and CDR2 SVGAGI. Trimming shortened V by 0 bases and J by 3 bases, and 11 bases separated the two germline ends. This CDR3 spans 15 amino acids. The CDR3 here is CASSYSGLGEETQYF. The CDR3 bases are TGTGCCAGCAGTTACTCGGGACTGGGAGAAGAGACCCAGTACTTC.

V is TRBV12-5 and J is TRBJ1-1; 7 bases are shared with TRBD1. Germline V gene lookup returns CDR1 LGHNT and CDR2 FRNRAP. This CDR3 has 14 residues. V was pared by 3 bases and J by 4 bases, with 5 bases of the junction left unmatched. Here the CDR3 DNA reads TGTGCTAGTGGTTTTGGGGCAGGGGGCACTGAAGCTTTCTTT. Translation: CASGFGAGGTEAFF. The entire variable domain, with the rest obtained from reference TRBV12-5 and TRBJ1-1, is as follows: DARVTQTPRHKVTEMGQEVTMRCQPILGHNTVFWYRQTMMQGLELLAYFRNRAPLDDSGMPKDRFSAEMPDATLATLKIQPSEPRDSAVYFCASGFGAGGTEAFFGQGTRLTVV.

The chain couples TRBV11-2 to TRBJ2-5; the D gene is possibly TRBD2 (5 bases). V was trimmed by 6 bases and J by 3 bases, leaving 17 bases between them. Germline lookup yields CDR1 SGHAT and CDR2 FQNNGV. The CDR3 is 15 residues long. The CDR3 sequence is CASRPRVGVKETQYF. CDR3 sequence (DNA): TGTGCCAGCAGGCCGCGGGTTGGGGTGAAAGAGACCCAGTACTTC.

V is TRBV7-8 and J is TRBJ2-1; D may correspond to TRBD1 or TRBD2 (5 bases each). Trimming left V 5 bases short and J 5 bases short, with 22 bases between. The length of the CDR3 is 17 residues. CDR1 and CDR2 (germline): SGHVS, FQNEAQ. DNA of the CDR3: TGTGCCAGCAGCACACACCGAGAGGGGAAGGCCCACAATGAGCAGTTCTTC. The encoded protein is CASSTHREGKAHNEQFF. The full variable domain, with the rest looked up from reference TRBV7-8 and TRBJ2-1, is GAGVSQSPRYKVAKRGQDVALRCDPISGHVSLFWYQQALGQGPEFLTYFQNEAQLDKSGLPSDRFFAERPEGSVSTLKIQRTQQEDSAVYLCASSTHREGKAHNEQFFGPGTRLTVL.

This clonotype was observed a handful of times. The CDR3 loop reads CASSEQGGTQPQHF. The CDR3 nucleotides read TGTGCCAGCAGTGAACAGGGGGGTACTCAGCCCCAGCATTTT. The gene calls are TRBV6-1 and TRBJ1-5, with 7 bases identical to TRBD1. This CDR3 spans 14 amino acids. Germline CDR1 and CDR2: MNHNS and SASEGT. V shed 2 bases and J 6 bases; nucleotides not matched to a gene: 4.

This CDR3 is CASSFPGQYNEQFF. Written as DNA, the CDR3 is TGTGCCAGCAGTTTCCCGGGACAGTACAATGAGCAGTTCTTC. The rearrangement joins TRBV6-5 to TRBJ2-1; 7 nucleotides match TRBD1. In germline, CDR1 is MNHEY, CDR2 SVGAGI. J was trimmed by 4 bases and V by 4 bases; bases with no gene match: 4. The CDR3 sequence is 14 residues long.

The rearrangement links TRBV15 to TRBJ2-5; D call uncertain. CDR3 size: 13 residues. Germline CDR1 LNHNV, CDR2 YYDKDF (reference sequence). The ends were cut back, 8 bases at V and 1 base at J, with 11 bases in the middle. The CDR3 is CATGKGTQETQYF. The DNA of the CDR3 is TGTGCCACCGGGAAGGGAACCCAAGAGACCCAGTACTTC.

This clonotype came up a few times. This rearrangement joins TRBV11-1 to TRBJ2-4; 9 bases align to TRBD1. J gave up 8 bases and V 5 bases, and 10 bases lay outside the gene matches. The CDR3 runs 15 residues. The germline CDR1 and CDR2 sequences are SGHAT and FQDESV (reference sequence). The CDR3 bases are TGTGCCAGCAGCACCCGGACAGGGGCAGCGGACATTCAGTACTTC. It translates to CASSTRTGAADIQYF. The complete variable domain, with remaining parts taken from reference TRBV11-1 and TRBJ2-4, reads EAEVAQSPRYKITEKSQAVAFWCDPISGHATLYWYRQILGQGPELLVQFQDESVVDDSQLPKDRFSAERLKGVDSTLKIQPAELGDSAMYLCASSTRTGAADIQYFGAGTRLSVL.

This clonotype showed up just a few times. The chain employs TRBV9 and TRBJ2-1; 8 nucleotides match TRBD2. Germline trimming cut 0 bases from V and 4 bases from J; bases unmatched to any gene: 6. Germline V gene lookup returns CDR1 SGDLS and CDR2 YYNGEE. CDR3 size: 16 residues. The CDR3: CASSVGGTSTYNEQFF. CDR3 DNA: TGTGCCAGCAGCGTAGGAGGGACTAGTACGTACAATGAGCAGTTCTTC.

The rearrangement links TRBV24-1 to TRBJ2-1; possible D gene TRBD1, 5 bases. Germline values: CDR1 KGHDR, CDR2 SFDVKD. V shed 3 bases and J shed 8 bases, with 16 bases lying between them. CDR3 length: 15 amino acids. The CDR3 is CATSDDRTAVYEQFF. CDR3 bases: TGTGCCACCAGTGATGACAGAACGGCCGTCTATGAGCAGTTCTTC.

This chain joins TRBV5-1 and TRBJ1-4; weak D call: TRBD1 (5 bases). Per the germline V gene, CDR1 is SGHRS and CDR2 is YFSETQ. This CDR3 contains 15 residues. Trimming pared 2 bases from V and 0 bases from J, leaving 8 bases between. The CDR3 is CASSFAGATNEKLFF. DNA for the CDR3: TGCGCCAGCAGCTTCGCGGGGGCAACTAATGAAAAACTGTTTTTT.

This clonotype was seen a few times. V usage is TRBV20-1 and J usage is TRBJ2-1; TRBD2 might be the D (6 bases). V shed 2 bases and J shed 8 bases, with 10 bases lying between them. Germline V gene data show CDR1 as DFQATT and CDR2 as SNEGSKA (reference sequence). CDR3 length equals 12 residues. For the CDR3, the DNA is TGCAGTGCTAGACGGGGGACGGATGAGCAGTTCTTC. As protein: CSARRGTDEQFF.

This chain uses TRBV28 with TRBJ1-6; D remains unclear. This CDR3 is built from 12 residues. Trimming pared 3 bases from V and 11 bases from J, leaving 8 bases between. CDR1 is MDHEN and CDR2 is SYDVKM in the germline V gene. The CDR3 region has the DNA TGTGCCAGCAGTTTTTTCGGTACACCCCTCCACTTT. The encoded protein is CASSFFGTPLHF. Looking up the rest from reference TRBV28 and TRBJ1-6 gives the full variable domain: DVKVTQSSRYLVKRTGEKVFLECVQDMDHENMFWYRQDPGLGLRLIYFSYDVKMKEKGDIPEGYSVSREKKERFSLILESASTNQTSMYLCASSFFGTPLHFGNGTRLTVT.

V gene TRBV6-4 combines with J gene TRBJ2-3; 12 nucleotides match TRBD2. Germline CDR1 MRHNA, CDR2 SNTAGT. The CDR3 is 15 amino acids. The junction had 4 bases not matched to a gene; V was cut back by 6 bases and J by 3 bases. This CDR3 is CASSITSGGTDTQYF. The CDR3 DNA is TGTGCCAGCAGCATAACTAGCGGGGGGACAGATACGCAGTATTTT.

This clonotype was found many times. V gene TRBV12-3 or TRBV12-4 combines with J gene TRBJ2-3, with D unclear. The V and J ends lost 5 bases and 2 bases respectively, with 8 bases between them. The CDR3 is 13 residues long. CDR3 sequence: CASSPRTTDTQYF. CDR3 DNA: TGTGCCAGCAGTCCACGGACCACAGATACGCAGTATTTT.